This entry lists 2 T cell receptor beta chains sequenced from one sample in a study of T cell clones after liver transplantation. Only in-frame clones appear in the TCRdb table, and some are missing; sequencing was by immunoSEQ multiplex PCR. The sample lists 55,000 to 70,000 clones; 80% to 95% were seen once. The starting material was CD4+ T cells from blood, obtained roughly 26 months after liver transplant. All receptors come from a human patient who received a liver transplant. Part of the T cell pool may stem from the graft donor.

The chain links TRBV2 to TRBJ1-1; maybe TRBD1 (5 bases). Germline loops: CDR1 SNHLY, CDR2 FYNNEI. Trimming removed 3 bases at V and 4 bases at J, with 9 bases between. CDR3 size: 13 residues. CDR3: CASSDVGATEAFF. CDR3 nucleotides: TGTGCCAGCAGTGATGTAGGGGCCACTGAAGCTTTCTTT.

This sequence joins TRBV5-1 and TRBJ2-7; D gene unclear. This CDR3 is built from 14 residues. V lost 3 bases and J 0 bases, leaving 10 bases between the germline ends. The germline CDR1 and CDR2 sequences are SGHRS and YFSETQ. Here the CDR3 reads CASSWNVDSYEQYF. The CDR3, as DNA: TGCGCCAGCAGCTGGAACGTAGACTCCTACGAGCAGTACTTC.